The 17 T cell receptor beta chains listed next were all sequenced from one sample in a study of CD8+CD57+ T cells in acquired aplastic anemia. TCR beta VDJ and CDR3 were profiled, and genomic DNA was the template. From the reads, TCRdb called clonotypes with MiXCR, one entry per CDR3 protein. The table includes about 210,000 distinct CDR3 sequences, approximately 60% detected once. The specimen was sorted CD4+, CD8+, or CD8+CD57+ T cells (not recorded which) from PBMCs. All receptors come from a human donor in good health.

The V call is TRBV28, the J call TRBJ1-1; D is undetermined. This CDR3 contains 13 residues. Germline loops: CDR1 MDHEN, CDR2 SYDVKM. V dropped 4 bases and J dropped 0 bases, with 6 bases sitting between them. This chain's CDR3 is CASSSYMNTEAFF. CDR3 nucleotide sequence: TGTGCCAGCAGTTCCTACATGAACACTGAAGCTTTCTTT.

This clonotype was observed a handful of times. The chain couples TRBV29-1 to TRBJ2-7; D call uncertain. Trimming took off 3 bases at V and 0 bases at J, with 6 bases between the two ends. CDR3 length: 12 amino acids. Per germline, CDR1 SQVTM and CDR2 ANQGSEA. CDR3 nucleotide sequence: TGCAGCGTTGAGGCGGACTCCTACGAGCAGTACTTC. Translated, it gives CSVEADSYEQYF.

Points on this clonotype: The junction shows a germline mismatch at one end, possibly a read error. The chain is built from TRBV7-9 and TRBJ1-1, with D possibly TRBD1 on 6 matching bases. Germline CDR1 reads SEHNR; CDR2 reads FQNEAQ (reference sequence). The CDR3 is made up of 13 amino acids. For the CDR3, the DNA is TGTGCCAGCAACTTAGTTGGGGACAATGAGCAGTTCTTT. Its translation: CASNLVGDNEQFF. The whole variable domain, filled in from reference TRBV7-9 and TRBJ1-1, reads DTGVSQNPRHKITKRGQNVTFRCDPISEHNRLYWYRQTLGQGPEFLTYFQNEAQLEKSRLLSDRFSAERPKGSFSTLEIQRTEQGDSAMYLCASNLVGDNEQFFGQGTRLTVV.

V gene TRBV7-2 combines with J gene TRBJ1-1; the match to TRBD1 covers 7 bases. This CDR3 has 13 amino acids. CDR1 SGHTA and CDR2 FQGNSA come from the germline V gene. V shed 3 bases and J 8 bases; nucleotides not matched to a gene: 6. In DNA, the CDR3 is TGTGCCAGCAGCTTTTATTTGACAGGGGAAGCTTTCTTT. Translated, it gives CASSFYLTGEAFF.

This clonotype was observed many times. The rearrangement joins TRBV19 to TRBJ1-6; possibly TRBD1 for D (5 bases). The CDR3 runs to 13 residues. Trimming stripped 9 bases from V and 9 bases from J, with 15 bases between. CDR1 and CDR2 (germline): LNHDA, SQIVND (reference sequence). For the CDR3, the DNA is TGTGCCAGCAACCCGGGGCTTACTTCACCCCTCCACTTT. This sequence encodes CASNPGLTSPLHF.

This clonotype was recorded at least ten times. The CDR3 protein is CASSDRGRQLTDTQYF. CDR3 in DNA: TGCGCCAGCAGCGACAGGGGACGTCAACTGACAGATACGCAGTATTTT. V usage is TRBV5-1 and J usage is TRBJ2-3; 8 bases are shared with TRBD1. V lost 4 bases to trimming and J lost 3 bases; unmatched junction nucleotides: 10. Germline assignment: CDR1 SGHRS and CDR2 YFSETQ. The CDR3 is 16 amino acids.

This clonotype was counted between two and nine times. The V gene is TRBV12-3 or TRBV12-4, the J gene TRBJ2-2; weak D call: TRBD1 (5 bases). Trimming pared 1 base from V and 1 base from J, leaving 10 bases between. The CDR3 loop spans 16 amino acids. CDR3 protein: CASSLVRQGNTGELFF. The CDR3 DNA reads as TGTGCCAGCAGTTTAGTTAGGCAGGGGAACACCGGGGAGCTGTTTTTT.

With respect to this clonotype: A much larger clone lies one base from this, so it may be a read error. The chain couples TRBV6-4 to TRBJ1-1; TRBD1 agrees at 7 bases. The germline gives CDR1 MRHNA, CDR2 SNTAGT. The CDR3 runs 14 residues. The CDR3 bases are TGTGCCAGCAGTTCTATAGACAGGGTCACTGAAGCTCTCTTT. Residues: CASSSIDRVTEALF.

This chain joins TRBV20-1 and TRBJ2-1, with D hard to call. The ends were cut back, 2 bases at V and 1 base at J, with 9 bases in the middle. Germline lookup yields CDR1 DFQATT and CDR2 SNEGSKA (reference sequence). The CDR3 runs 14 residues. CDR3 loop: CSARPRASYNEQFF. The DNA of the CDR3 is TGCAGTGCTAGACCCCGAGCGTCCTACAATGAGCAGTTCTTC.

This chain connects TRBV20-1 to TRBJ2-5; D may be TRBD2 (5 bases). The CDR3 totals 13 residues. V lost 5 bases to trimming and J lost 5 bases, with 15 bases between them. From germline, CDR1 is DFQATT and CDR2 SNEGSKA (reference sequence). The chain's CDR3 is CSAEDMRAETQYF. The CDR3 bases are TGCAGTGCTGAAGACATGCGGGCTGAGACCCAGTACTTC.

CDR3 region: CASSVGGLDFYNEQFF. Written as DNA, the CDR3 is TGTGCCAGCAGCGTAGGGGGACTCGACTTCTACAATGAGCAGTTCTTC. This chain joins TRBV9 and TRBJ2-1, with a tentative D call TRBD2 (6 bases). V lost 0 bases and J lost 3, with 13 bases in between. The germline V gene has CDR1 SGDLS and CDR2 YYNGEE. The CDR3 length is 16 residues.

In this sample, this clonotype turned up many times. CDR3: CASSDRVWDTDTQYF. The CDR3 bases are TGTGCCAGCAGCGACAGGGTTTGGGACACAGATACGCAGTATTTT. The V gene is TRBV12-3 or TRBV12-4, the J gene TRBJ2-3; TRBD1 matches at 7 bases. The CDR3 covers 15 residues. V was clipped by 6 bases and J by 2 bases; unmatched bases: 8.

CDR3 coding DNA: TGTGCCAGTATCAGGAGGGGAGCGAACACTGAAGCTTTCTTT. Protein sequence: CASIRRGANTEAFF. The rearrangement links TRBV19 to TRBJ1-1; weak D call: TRBD1 (5 bases). The CDR3 covers 14 residues. Trimming removed 7 bases at V and 1 base at J, with 13 bases between. Germline CDR1 is LNHDA and CDR2 is SQIVND (reference sequence).

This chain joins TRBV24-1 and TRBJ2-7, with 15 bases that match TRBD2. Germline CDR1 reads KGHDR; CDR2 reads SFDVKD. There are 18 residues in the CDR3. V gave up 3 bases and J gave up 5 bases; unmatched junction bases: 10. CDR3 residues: CATSDPGLAGGPSHEQYF. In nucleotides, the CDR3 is TGTGCCACCAGTGATCCAGGACTAGCGGGAGGGCCGTCCCACGAGCAGTACTTC.

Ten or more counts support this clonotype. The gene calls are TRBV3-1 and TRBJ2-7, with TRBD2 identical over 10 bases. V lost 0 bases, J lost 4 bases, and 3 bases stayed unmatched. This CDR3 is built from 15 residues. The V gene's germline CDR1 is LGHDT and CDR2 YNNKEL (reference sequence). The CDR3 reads CASSQEVAGGYEQYF. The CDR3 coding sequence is TGTGCCAGCAGCCAAGAGGTAGCGGGGGGATACGAGCAGTACTTC.

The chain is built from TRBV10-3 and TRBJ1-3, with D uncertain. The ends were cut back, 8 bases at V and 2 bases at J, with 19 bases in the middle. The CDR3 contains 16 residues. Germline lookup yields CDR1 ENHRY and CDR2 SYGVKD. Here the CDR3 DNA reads TGTGCCATCTCTACAGTCCACGCCGATACTGGAAACACCATATATTTT. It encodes CAISTVHADTGNTIYF.

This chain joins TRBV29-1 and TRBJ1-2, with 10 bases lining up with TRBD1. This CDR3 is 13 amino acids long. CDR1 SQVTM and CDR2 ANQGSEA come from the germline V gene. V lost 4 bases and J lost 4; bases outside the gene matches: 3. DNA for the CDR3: TGCAGCGTTGGGACAGGGGGAACCTATGGCTACACCTTC. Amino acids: CSVGTGGTYGYTF.